The source of this T cell receptor (beta chain) is a study of blood T cell repertoires in COVID-19. Authors' methods: Amplified reference gene primers provided the basis for estimating nucleated cell counts. Produced via immunoSEQ multiplex PCR; TCRdb's table is partial and in-frame only. V, J and clone size were drawn from that table, and D and trimming were deduced from the DNA. The sample includes 200,000 to 250,000 clones, 70% to 90% of them seen just once. Sequenced material: peripheral blood. The source is a woman younger than 30 who had recovered from COVID-19.

CDR3 sequence reads: CASSLGLAGPYNEQFF. For the CDR3, the DNA is TGTGCCAGCAGCTTAGGACTAGCGGGCCCCTACAATGAGCAGTTCTTC. The rearrangement uses TRBV7-9 and TRBJ2-1; 10 bases map to TRBD2. CDR1 SEHNR and CDR2 FQNEAQ come from the germline V gene (reference sequence). Unmatched junction bases numbered 2, after V lost 1 base and J lost 2 bases. CDR3 length: 16 amino acids.